These 30 T cell receptor beta chains came from one sample sequenced in a study of CD8 T cells in Susac syndrome (dated by TCRdb to between 2018 and 2020). The library was made by the immunoSEQ multiplex PCR assay. RNA was extracted using the RNeasy kit, and roughly 0.5 to 1 microgram was reverse transcribed with random hexamers. The public reads were reprocessed in TCRdb via fastp at Q25 and MiXCR, keeping in-frame beta chains. One record per CDR3 amino acid sequence lists the most common genes and DNA. Within this sample are some 130,000 distinct CDR3 sequences, with about 94% of them counted one time only. Of the sample, around 0.12% is held by the ten largest clones. Sequencing was performed on CD4+ T cells from PBMCs. These receptors were collected from a human donor with multiple sclerosis.

The rearrangement joins TRBV6-1 to TRBJ2-7; TRBD1 agrees at 8 bases. The length of the CDR3 is 15 residues. Germline V gives CDR1 MNHNS, CDR2 SASEGT. V was pared by 6 bases and J by 5 bases, with 12 bases of the junction left unmatched. The CDR3 sequence is CASRRGRQGADEQYF. DNA of the CDR3: TGTGCCAGCAGACGGGGAAGGCAGGGGGCGGACGAGCAGTACTTC.

V usage is TRBV30 and J usage is TRBJ1-2; no firm D call. This CDR3 has 12 residues. CDR1 and CDR2 from the germline V gene are GTSNPN and SVGIG (reference sequence). Trimming removed 3 bases from V and 5 bases from J, with 10 bases in between. Here the CDR3 reads CAWRSATYGYTF. The CDR3 DNA is TGTGCCTGGAGATCGGCAACTTATGGCTACACCTTC. Variable domain in full (rest from reference TRBV30 and TRBJ1-2): SQTIHQWPATLVQPVGSPLSLECTVEGTSNPNLYWYRQAAGRGLQLLFYSVGIGQISSEVPQNLSASRPQDRQFILSSKKLLLSDSGFYLCAWRSATYGYTFGSGTRLTVV.

The V gene is TRBV19, the J gene TRBJ1-5; possible D gene TRBD1, 6 bases. The CDR3 is made up of 14 amino acids. V lost 9 bases, J lost 0 bases, and 12 bases lay in between. CDR1 and CDR2 from the germline V gene are LNHDA and SQIVND (reference sequence). CDR3 residues: CASTGTHSNQPQHF. CDR3 DNA: TGTGCCAGCACCGGGACACATAGCAATCAGCCCCAGCATTTT. The variable domain in full, with the rest retrieved from reference TRBV19 and TRBJ1-5, is DGGITQSPKYLFRKEGQNVTLSCEQNLNHDAMYWYRQDPGQGLRLIYYSQIVNDFQKGDIAEGYSVSREKKESFPLTVTSAQKNPTAFYLCASTGTHSNQPQHFGDGTRLSIL.

The V call is TRBV30, the J call TRBJ2-4, with a weak D call TRBD1 (7 bases). From germline, CDR1 is GTSNPN and CDR2 SVGIG (reference sequence). The CDR3 sequence is 16 residues long. V lost 0 bases to trimming and J lost 0 bases, with 12 bases between them. The CDR3 reads CAWSVRRGLAKNIQYF. The DNA for the CDR3 is TGTGCCTGGAGTGTACGGAGGGGGCTAGCCAAAAACATTCAGTACTTC.

The CDR3 reads CASSPPAGQPQHF. The CDR3 DNA reads as TGTGCCAGCTCACCACCGGCTGGGCAGCCCCAGCATTTT. This chain connects TRBV18 to TRBJ1-5; D is undetermined. Trimming stripped 0 bases from V and 7 bases from J, with 7 bases between. The CDR3 contains 13 residues. Germline V gene sequence: CDR1 KGHSH, CDR2 LQKENI.

The chain recombines TRBV7-2 with TRBJ2-3; D possibly corresponds to TRBD2 (7 bases). V lost 1 base to trimming and J lost 6 bases, with 17 bases between them. Germline lookup yields CDR1 SGHTA and CDR2 FQGNSA. This CDR3 comprises 16 residues. The CDR3 DNA reads TGTGCCAGCAGCTTAGGACCGGGGGGCCCGGCCGATACGCAGTATTTT. Translating gives CASSLGPGGPADTQYF.

The chain uses TRBV19 and TRBJ1-5; D unclear. Germline CDR1 is LNHDA and CDR2 is SQIVND (reference sequence). The ends were cut back, 3 bases at V and 0 bases at J, with 6 bases in the middle. The CDR3 length is 14 residues. The CDR3 region has the DNA TGTGCCAGTAGTATCGACATTAGCAATCAGCCCCAGCATTTT. Its translation: CASSIDISNQPQHF.

This clonotype was found a few times. V gene TRBV7-2 combines with J gene TRBJ1-1; D is possibly TRBD1 (5 bases). Between the trimmed V and J ends, which lost 1 base and 1 base, there was a span of 7 bases. Germline V lookup: CDR1 SGHTA, CDR2 FQGNSA. CDR3 length equals 14 residues. CDR3 nucleotide sequence: TGTGCCAGCAGCTTAGGGGGGAAGAACACTGAAGCTTTCTTT. Protein product: CASSLGGKNTEAFF.

This chain uses TRBV4-3 with TRBJ2-7, with 7 bases that match TRBD2. From germline, CDR1 is LGHNA and CDR2 YSLEER. Trimming removed 0 bases from V and 3 bases from J; junction bases left unmatched: 11. The CDR3 has 17 amino acids. The CDR3 is CASSQELARTRYYEQYF. CDR3 DNA: TGCGCCAGCAGCCAAGAGTTAGCCCGGACTAGATACTACGAGCAGTACTTC.

The V call is TRBV20-1, the J call TRBJ2-2; TRBD1 matches 8 bases. V lost 1 base, J lost 5 bases, and 6 bases stayed unmatched. The length of the CDR3 is 15 residues. Germline lookup yields CDR1 DFQATT and CDR2 SNEGSKA (reference sequence). CDR3 loop: CSARVRGRRTGELFF. The CDR3 coding sequence is TGCAGTGCTAGAGTCAGGGGGCGTCGGACCGGGGAGCTGTTTTTT.

The rearrangement uses TRBV13 and TRBJ1-6, with 8 bases identical to TRBD1. The CDR3 totals 14 residues. Losses at the gene ends were 2 bases for V and 10 bases for J; bases not matched to a gene: 4. Germline V gene data show CDR1 as PRHDT and CDR2 as FYEKMQ (reference sequence). CDR3 region: CASSLQGAGSPLHF. The CDR3 DNA reads TGTGCCAGCAGCTTACAGGGGGCAGGATCACCCCTCCACTTT. Drawing the rest from reference TRBV13 and TRBJ1-6, the complete variable domain is AAGVIQSPRHLIKEKRETATLKCYPIPRHDTVYWYQQGPGQDPQFLISFYEKMQSDKGSIPDRFSAQQFSDYHSELNMSSLELGDSALYFCASSLQGAGSPLHFGNGTRLTVT.

There are a few counts of this clonotype. The chain links TRBV5-1 to TRBJ2-7; TRBD2 aligns across 12 bases. The V gene end was trimmed by 0 bases and the J gene end by 3 bases; junction bases not matched to a gene: 1. The CDR3 has 15 residues. Germline V gene data show CDR1 as SGHRS and CDR2 as YFSETQ. DNA of the CDR3: TGCGCCAGCAGCTTGGTACTAGCGGGGGGCTACGAGCAGTACTTC. Encoded protein: CASSLVLAGGYEQYF.

This clonotype has a single count. This chain links TRBV6-2 or TRBV6-3 with TRBJ2-1; 8 bases line up with TRBD1. The CDR3 length is 11 residues. Trimming cost V 8 bases and J 10 bases; bases outside gene matches: 4. Germline V lookup: CDR1 MNHEY, CDR2 SVGEGT. This CDR3 is CASGQGPEQFF. CDR3 coding DNA: TGTGCCAGCGGACAGGGCCCCGAGCAGTTCTTC.

Of note for this clonotype: One end of the junction is discordant with germline, which a read error may explain. CDR3 sequence reads: CASSLGSGGPGEQFF. The DNA of the CDR3 is TGTGCTAGCAGCTTAGGAAGCGGGGGCCCCGGGGAGCAGTTCTTC. V is TRBV7-7 and J is TRBJ2-1; TRBD2 agrees at 8 bases. Per germline, CDR1 SSHAT and CDR2 FNYEAQ (reference sequence). The CDR3 runs to 15 residues. Supplemented by reference TRBV7-7 and TRBJ2-1, the full variable domain reads GAGVSQSPRYKVTKRGQDVTLRCDPISSHATLYWYQQALGQGPEFLTYFNYEAQPDKSGLPSDRFSAERPEGSISTLTIQRTEQRDSAMYRCASSLGSGGPGEQFFGPGTRLTVL.

The chain links TRBV4-3 to TRBJ1-2; D is unresolved. Germline CDR1 LGHNA, CDR2 YSLEER. The CDR3 is 14 residues long. The V end lost 0 bases, the J end lost 4 bases, and 9 bases lay between the germline ends. The CDR3: CASSQETPSYGYTF. CDR3 DNA sequence: TGCGCCAGCAGCCAAGAAACTCCATCCTATGGCTACACCTTC.

The chain is built from TRBV18 and TRBJ2-7; D not certain. With 2 bases removed from V and 0 bases from J, the gap between germline ends came to 20 bases. The CDR3 has 18 amino acids. Germline V gene lookup returns CDR1 KGHSH and CDR2 LQKENI. CDR3 loop: CASSPSVSALGLSYEQYF. CDR3 nucleotides: TGTGCCAGCTCACCAAGCGTCAGCGCTCTTGGGCTCTCCTACGAGCAGTACTTC.

The gene calls are TRBV7-9 and TRBJ2-1, with a weak D call TRBD2 (5 bases). The CDR3 has 15 amino acids. From germline, CDR1 is SEHNR and CDR2 FQNEAQ (reference sequence). V lost 3 bases and J lost 6, with 15 bases in between. In nucleotides, the CDR3 is TGTGCCAGCAGCTTGGACGGAGGTACCTTCAATGAGCAGTTCTTC. Translating it yields CASSLDGGTFNEQFF. Full variable domain (remainder filled in from reference TRBV7-9 and TRBJ2-1): DTGVSQNPRHKITKRGQNVTFRCDPISEHNRLYWYRQTLGQGPEFLTYFQNEAQLEKSRLLSDRFSAERPKGSFSTLEIQRTEQGDSAMYLCASSLDGGTFNEQFFGPGTRLTVL.

The chain carries TRBV9 and TRBJ1-2; D gene uncertain. The germline gives CDR1 SGDLS, CDR2 YYNGEE. The CDR3 consists of 14 residues. Between the trimmed V and J ends, which lost 0 bases and 1 base, there was a span of 7 bases. CDR3 coding DNA: TGTGCCAGCAGCGTAGCGTCCGTTAACTATGGCTACACCTTC. Its protein product is CASSVASVNYGYTF.

This rearrangement joins TRBV2 to TRBJ2-6; D not certain. Trimming left V 5 bases short and J 0 bases short, with 8 bases between. Germline V gives CDR1 SNHLY, CDR2 FYNNEI. The CDR3 is 15 amino acids. CDR3 sequence: CASSSTHSGANVLTF. The CDR3 DNA sequence: TGTGCCAGCAGTTCCACGCACTCTGGGGCCAACGTCCTGACTTTC.

The gene calls are TRBV7-2 and TRBJ1-5; a weak D match, TRBD1 (5 bases). Between the trimmed V and J ends, which lost 4 bases and 3 bases, there was a span of 13 bases. Germline V gene data show CDR1 as SGHTA and CDR2 as FQGNSA. The CDR3 is 15 amino acids. The CDR3: CASSSPGGHNQPQHF. The CDR3 region has the DNA TGTGCCAGCAGCTCACCTGGCGGACACAATCAGCCCCAGCATTTT.

The rearrangement uses TRBV6-6 and TRBJ1-2; D is perhaps TRBD1 (5 bases). From germline, CDR1 is MNHNY and CDR2 SVGAGI (reference sequence). Trimming removed 7 bases at V and 4 bases at J, with 13 bases between. The CDR3 is 13 amino acids. The CDR3: CASTYGGTYGYTF. The DNA of the CDR3 is TGTGCCAGCACCTACGGGGGTACCTATGGCTACACCTTC.

CDR3 nucleotide sequence: TGTGCCAGCAGCCGGAGGTCCTCTGGCTACACCTTC. Its protein product is CASSRRSSGYTF. The gene calls are TRBV5-6 and TRBJ1-2; no clear D. This CDR3 spans 12 amino acids. Germline V lookup: CDR1 SGHDT, CDR2 YYEEEE. V lost 4 bases and J 7 bases, leaving 11 bases between the germline ends.

This clonotype appeared once. The chain carries TRBV29-1 and TRBJ1-5; D may be TRBD1 (5 bases). The germline V and J ends were trimmed by 5 bases and 6 bases, with 14 bases remaining between them. The CDR3 is 13 amino acids. The germline V gene encodes CDR1 SQVTM and CDR2 ANQGSEA. The CDR3 bases are TGCAGCGTTCGAGCAGGGCCAAGTCAGCCCCAGCATTTT. This translates into CSVRAGPSQPQHF.

This clonotype was recorded only once. The chain links TRBV3-1 to TRBJ1-6; no reliable D call. Germline loops: CDR1 LGHDT, CDR2 YNNKEL (reference sequence). V lost 6 bases and J lost 0, with 9 bases in between. The length of the CDR3 is 15 residues. CDR3 bases: TGTGCCAGCAGGTTAACAAGCTCCTATAATTCACCCCTCCACTTT. Translating gives CASRLTSSYNSPLHF.

CDR3 protein: CAITGGNTEAFF. The CDR3 nucleotides read TGTGCCATTACAGGGGGGAACACTGAAGCTTTCTTT. The V and J genes are TRBV10-3 and TRBJ1-1, with TRBD1 identical over 8 bases. CDR1 is ENHRY, CDR2 SYGVKD, per germline. The CDR3 consists of 12 residues. Germline trimming cut 9 bases from V and 1 base from J; bases unmatched to any gene: 1.

The V call is TRBV30, the J call TRBJ2-2; 9 bases are a match to TRBD1. Germline CDR1 GTSNPN, CDR2 SVGIG (reference sequence). The CDR3 loop spans 15 amino acids. The V and J ends lost 2 bases and 3 bases, in that order; junction bases with no gene match: 4. The CDR3 spells CAWSSGQGYTGELFF. The DNA of the CDR3 is TGTGCCTGGAGTTCTGGACAGGGGTACACCGGGGAGCTGTTTTTT.

To note about this clonotype: One junction end disagrees with the germline gene, perhaps due to a read error. This rearrangement joins TRBV20-1 to TRBJ2-5, with 7 nucleotides matching TRBD2. This CDR3 is 12 amino acids long. Germline lookup yields CDR1 DFQATT and CDR2 SNEGSKA (reference sequence). CDR3 region: CSARGVQETRYF. The CDR3 nucleotides are TGCAGTGCTCGGGGGGTCCAAGAGACCCGGTACTTC.

The CDR3 nucleotides read TGTGCCAGCAGTCGGACGGGAAACTACGAGCAGTACTTC. This encodes CASSRTGNYEQYF. The J gene is TRBJ2-7, the V gene TRBV6-2 or TRBV6-3; tentative D call: TRBD2 (5 bases). Between the trimmed V and J ends, which lost 5 bases and 3 bases, there was a span of 11 bases. Germline V gene lookup returns CDR1 MNHEY and CDR2 SVGEGT. This CDR3 comprises 13 residues.

The rearrangement uses TRBV27 and TRBJ2-5; tentatively, D is TRBD1 (5 bases). Trimming shortened V by 7 bases and J by 5 bases, and 11 bases separated the two germline ends. The CDR3 has 12 amino acids. Germline CDR1 MNHEY, CDR2 SMNVEV (reference sequence). In DNA form, the CDR3 reads TGTGCCAGCAAGGGGCAGGGTGAGACCCAGTACTTC. Protein product: CASKGQGETQYF.

This sequence joins TRBV21-1 and TRBJ1-1. TRBV21-1 is designated a pseudogene. The CDR3 covers 12 residues. CDR3 residues: CASRTRNTEAFF. In DNA, the CDR3 is TGTGCCAGCAGGACGAGGAACACTGAAGCTTTCTTT.